Below, one TCR beta chain is given with its context. Antigen specificity is unknown. TCRB transcripts that were expressed got sequenced, as all of the isolated RNA had been reverse transcribed. There were approximately 3.7 million reads on average in the naive, central memory and regulatory T cell samples. Clones were read by immunoSEQ multiplex PCR, and TCRdb kept only the in-frame ones, dropping some. The sample has roughly 250,000 clones, over 7.5% seen once. The sample comes from a study of beta chain features in type 1 diabetes. One heparinised draw, averaging roughly 100 mL, was taken per donor. Purity exceeded 98% in all sorted populations. J lost 8 bases, V lost 7 bases, and 7 bases had no gene match. The CDR3 spans 13 residues. Study results and limitations: VDJ junctions in type 1 diabetes patients carried more deletions and fewer insertions.

J is TRBJ2-4 and V is TRBV23-1; 8 nucleotides agree with TRBD2. TRBV23-1 is filed as an ORF, its function uncertain. Sequencing used naive CD4+ T cells from blood. The source of this sequence is a young woman in good health. The CDR3 sequence: CASTGGIRDIQYF. The DNA for the CDR3 is TGCGCCAGCACGGGAGGGATCAGGGACATTCAGTACTTC.